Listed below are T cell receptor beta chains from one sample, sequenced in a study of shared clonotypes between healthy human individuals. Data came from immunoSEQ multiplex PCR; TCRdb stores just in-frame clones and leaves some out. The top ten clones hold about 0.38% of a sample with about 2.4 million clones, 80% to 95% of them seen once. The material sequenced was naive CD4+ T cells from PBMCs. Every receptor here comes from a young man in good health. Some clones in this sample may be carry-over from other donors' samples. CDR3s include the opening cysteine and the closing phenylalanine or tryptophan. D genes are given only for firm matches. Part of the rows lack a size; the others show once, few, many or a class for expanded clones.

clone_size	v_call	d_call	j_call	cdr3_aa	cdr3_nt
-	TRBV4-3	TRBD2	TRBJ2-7	CASSLLAGGSSYEQYF	TGCGCCAGCAGCCTCCTAGCGGGAGGCAGCTCCTACGAGCAGTACTTC
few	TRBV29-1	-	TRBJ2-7	CSVGVQAISYEQYF	TGCAGCGTAGGGGTCCAGGCGATATCCTACGAGCAGTACTTC
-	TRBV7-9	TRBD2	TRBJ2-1	CASSLVVTSGGYNEQFF	TGTGCCAGCAGCTTAGTAGTCACTAGCGGGGGCTACAATGAGCAGTTCTTC
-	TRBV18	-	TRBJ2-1	CASSPRGGIHNEQFF	TGTGCCAGCTCACCACGGGGCGGGATACACAATGAGCAGTTCTTC
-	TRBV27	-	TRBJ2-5	CASSPLPAREQETQYF	TGTGCCAGCAGTCCCCTCCCGGCCAGGGAGCAAGAGACCCAGTACTTC
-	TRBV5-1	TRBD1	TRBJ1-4	CASSSGTDFNEKLFF	TGCGCCAGCAGCTCTGGGACAGACTTTAATGAAAAACTGTTTTTT
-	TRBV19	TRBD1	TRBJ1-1	CASSITGTGGTEAFF	TGTGCCAGTAGTATCACCGGGACAGGGGGCACTGAAGCTTTCTTT
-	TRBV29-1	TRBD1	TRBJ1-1	CSVRVMTGGAGDTEAFF	TGCAGCGTCCGAGTAATGACAGGGGGCGCAGGGGACACTGAAGCTTTCTTT
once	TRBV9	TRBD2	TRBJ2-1	CASSARLADEQFF	TGTGCCAGCAGCGCTCGACTAGCCGATGAGCAGTTCTTC
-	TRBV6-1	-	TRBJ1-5	CASSLEGDQPQHF	TGTGCCAGCAGCCTTGAGGGGGATCAGCCCCAGCATTTT
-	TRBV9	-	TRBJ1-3	CASSVSGNTIYF	TGTGCCAGCAGCGTCTCTGGAAACACCATATATTTT
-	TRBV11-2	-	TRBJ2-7	CASSLGAGWEQYF	TGTGCCAGCAGCTTAGGGGCAGGGTGGGAGCAGTACTTC
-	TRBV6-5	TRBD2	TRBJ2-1	CASSYSGRGRAFEQFF	TGTGCCAGCAGTTACTCGGGCCGCGGGAGGGCTTTTGAGCAGTTCTTC
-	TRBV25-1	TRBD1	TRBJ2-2	CASSRPGQVTGELFF	TGTGCCAGCAGTAGACCGGGACAGGTAACCGGGGAGCTGTTTTTT
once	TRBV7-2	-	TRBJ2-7	CASSFRGGGVYEQYF	TGTGCCAGCAGCTTTAGGGGAGGGGGCGTCTACGAGCAGTACTTC
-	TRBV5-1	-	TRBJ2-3	CASSLGSPSTDTQYF	TGCGCCAGCAGCTTGGGTAGCCCTAGCACAGATACGCAGTATTTT
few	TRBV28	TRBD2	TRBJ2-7	CASSFRPASGKVVYEQYF	TGTGCCAGCAGTTTCCGCCCTGCTAGCGGGAAAGTAGTCTACGAGCAGTACTTC
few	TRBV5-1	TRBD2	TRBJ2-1	CASSLAVAGYNEQFF	TGCGCCAGCAGCTTGGCGGTAGCGGGGTACAATGAGCAGTTCTTC
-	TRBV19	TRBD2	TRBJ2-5	CASANSGRIETQYF	TGTGCCAGTGCAAATAGCGGGAGGATAGAGACCCAGTACTTC
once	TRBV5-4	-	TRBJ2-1	CASSSGGTQGNEQFF	TGTGCCAGCAGCTCTGGGGGAACCCAAGGCAATGAGCAGTTCTTC
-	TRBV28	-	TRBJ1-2	CASSLVVGFGYTF	TGTGCCAGCAGTTTGGTTGTCGGGTTTGGCTACACCTTC
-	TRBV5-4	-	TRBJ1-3	CASSRLGASGNTIYF	TGTGCCAGCAGCCGACTCGGGGCCTCTGGAAACACCATATATTTT
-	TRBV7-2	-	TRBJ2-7	CASSQAVVNEQYF	TGTGCCAGCAGCCAAGCTGTGGTGAACGAGCAGTACTTC
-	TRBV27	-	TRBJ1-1	CASSFGQIGLYTEAFF	TGTGCCAGCAGTTTTGGACAGATAGGGCTGTACACTGAAGCTTTCTTT
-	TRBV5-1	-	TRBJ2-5	CASKTGTLEEIQYF	TGCGCCAGCAAAACCGGGACTTTGGAAGAGATCCAGTACTTC
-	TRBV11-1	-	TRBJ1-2	CASSFQGNGYTF	TGTGCCAGCAGTTTCCAGGGTAATGGCTACACCTTC
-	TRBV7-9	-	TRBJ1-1	CASSPLGSTEAFF	TGTGCCAGCAGCCCACTGGGGAGTACTGAAGCTTTCTTT
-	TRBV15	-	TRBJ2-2	CATSRRIPPGTGELFF	TGTGCCACCAGCAGACGGATACCCCCCGGCACCGGGGAGCTGTTTTTT
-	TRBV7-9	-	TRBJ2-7	CASSLGRSYEQYF	TGTGCCAGCAGCTTAGGGAGGTCCTACGAGCAGTACTTC
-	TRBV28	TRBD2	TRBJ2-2	CASRGFGGRLLTGELFF	TGTGCCAGCAGGGGTTTTGGCGGGAGACTTTTGACCGGGGAGCTGTTTTTT
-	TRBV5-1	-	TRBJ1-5	CASSLVADSNQPQHF	TGCGCCAGCAGCTTGGTGGCAGATAGCAATCAGCCCCAGCATTTT
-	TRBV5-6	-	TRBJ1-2	CASSLSINRAGYGYTF	TGTGCCAGCAGCTTGTCGATTAACAGGGCGGGCTATGGCTACACCTTC
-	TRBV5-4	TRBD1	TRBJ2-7	CASSLGPSGQGGREQYF	TGTGCCAGCAGCTTGGGACCCTCGGGACAGGGGGGACGCGAGCAGTACTTC
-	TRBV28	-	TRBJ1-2	CASAGTGRGYTF	TGTGCCAGCGCAGGGACGGGCCGTGGCTACACCTTC
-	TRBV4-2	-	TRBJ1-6	CASSQEARVPYNSPLHF	TGTGCCAGCAGCCAGGAAGCCAGGGTCCCCTATAATTCACCCCTCCACTTT
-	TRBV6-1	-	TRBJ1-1	CASSPRAGGNTEAFF	TGTGCCAGCAGTCCCCGGGCCGGAGGGAACACTGAAGCTTTCTTT
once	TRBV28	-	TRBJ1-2	CASSLYQYGYTF	TGTGCCAGCAGTTTATACCAATATGGCTACACCTTC
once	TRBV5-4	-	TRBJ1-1	CASSFPSGGNTEAFF	TGTGCCAGCAGCTTTCCCTCGGGGGGGAACACTGAAGCTTTCTTT
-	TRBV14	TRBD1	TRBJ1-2	CASSRRQGPLEGYTF	TGTGCCAGCAGCCGCAGACAGGGTCCCTTAGAGGGCTACACCTTC